This T cell receptor beta chain was sequenced for a study of cytomegalovirus exposure and HLA in healthy donors. Findings of the study overall: With high specificity and sensitivity, the classifier reportedly diagnosed cytomegalovirus status.

On this clone itself: Its antigen is not identified.

V was trimmed by 1 base and J by 5 bases, leaving 12 bases between them. Germline V gene sequence: CDR1 SEHNR, CDR2 FQNEAQ (reference sequence). The CDR3 spans 14 residues. Primers for the PCR totalled 60 Vbeta and 13 Jbeta. Some clones are missing from TCRdb's copy, which holds only in-frame ones; the method was immunoSEQ multiplex PCR. The top ten hold 0.69% of the sample, which has some 160,000 clones, around 79% seen once. The genes are TRBV7-9 and TRBJ2-7; possible D gene TRBD1, 5 bases. The sample comprised PBMCs. The clonotype comes from a woman aged 40 to 50 in good health and CMV-seronegative. CDR3: CASSLVQVGNEQYF. The CDR3 bases are TGTGCCAGCAGCTTAGTACAGGTAGGGAACGAGCAGTACTTC. The full variable domain, completed using reference TRBV7-9 and TRBJ2-7, is DTGVSQNPRHKITKRGQNVTFRCDPISEHNRLYWYRQTLGQGPEFLTYFQNEAQLEKSRLLSDRFSAERPKGSFSTLEIQRTEQGDSAMYLCASSLVQVGNEQYFGPGTRLTVT.